Listed below are T cell receptor beta chains from one sample, sequenced in a study of blood T cells in healthy people across ages. A single record per CDR3 protein comes from TCRdb applying MiXCR to the 5' RACE reads. The table lists about 1.8 million distinct CDR3 sequences, less than 50% of them singletons, with approximately 2% in the top ten. The source material was blood. The receptors were sampled from a woman aged 40 to 50 in good health. CDR3s include the opening cysteine and the closing phenylalanine or tryptophan. The order of the fields is V gene, clone size, D gene, J gene, CDR3 DNA, CDR3 protein. D genes are given only for firm matches. Clone size is given for some rows only: seen once, a few or many times, or a class if the clone is expanded.

TRBV7-3	NA	NA	TRBJ2-5	TGTGCCAGCAGCTTAAAGGGCCCCAGCGGGCTCGGTGAGACCCAGTACTTC	CASSLKGPSGLGETQYF
TRBV11-2	NA	TRBD2	TRBJ2-5	TGTGCCAGCAGCTCCCCTCCGGGGGGGGTTGAGACCCAGTACTTC	CASSSPPGGVETQYF
TRBV7-9	few	NA	TRBJ1-2	TGTGCCAGCAGTTTAAACCCTAACTATGGCTACACCTTC	CASSLNPNYGYTF
TRBV20-1	NA	TRBD2	TRBJ2-4	TGCAGTGCTACCCTACAGCGGGGGATGGCCAAAAACATTCAGTACTTC	CSATLQRGMAKNIQYF
TRBV6-2/TRBV6-3	NA	NA	TRBJ2-5	TGTGCCAGCACTTTAGGGACATCCTACGAGACCCAGTACTTC	CASTLGTSYETQYF
TRBV11-1	few	TRBD2	TRBJ2-3	TGTGCCAGCAGCCCTAAACTAGCGGCGCCTGAGGGTACGCAGTATTTT	CASSPKLAAPEGTQYF
TRBV5-5	few	NA	TRBJ1-4	TGTGCCAGCAGCTTCTCAGGGACAACTAATGAAAAACTGTTTTTT	CASSFSGTTNEKLFF
TRBV7-2	NA	TRBD2	TRBJ2-5	TGTGCCAGTAGCCCCCGCCCGTCTGGCGGGGGGAACCGTGAGACCCAGTACTTC	CASSPRPSGGGNRETQYF
TRBV29-1	few	NA	TRBJ1-2	TGCAGCGTAGAAGCGGCAGCTAACTATGGCTACACCTTC	CSVEAAANYGYTF
TRBV15	NA	NA	TRBJ2-5	TGTACCACCAGCAGAGATGATGGTAGGGGGACCCAGTACTTC	CTTSRDDGRGTQYF
TRBV5-1	many	TRBD2	TRBJ2-3	TGCGCCAGCAGCCCGACTAGCGGGGGCACCACAGATACGCAGTATTTT	CASSPTSGGTTDTQYF
TRBV25-1	NA	NA	TRBJ2-3	TGTGCCAGCAGGCGGGACACCGTGGGCACAGATACGCAGTATTTT	CASRRDTVGTDTQYF
TRBV11-2	NA	TRBD1	TRBJ1-1	TGTGCCAGCAGCTTAGAAGCAGGGGGCGTCACTGAAGCTTTCTTT	CASSLEAGGVTEAFF
TRBV5-1	NA	TRBD1	TRBJ2-4	TGCGCCAGCAGCTTGTGGGGACAGGGCGGGGACATTCAGTACTTC	CASSLWGQGGDIQYF
TRBV20-1	few	TRBD2	TRBJ2-1	TGCAGTGCTAGAGTCCAGGGGCTAGCGGGGGGTAGCTCCTACAATGAGCAGTTCTTC	CSARVQGLAGGSSYNEQFF
TRBV20-1	NA	TRBD1	TRBJ1-2	TGCAGTGCAAAACAGGGGCTTGTAGAAGGTGGCTACACCTTC	CSAKQGLVEGGYTF
TRBV2	NA	NA	TRBJ1-1	TGTGCCAGTCAGGGGAACACTGAAGCTTTCTTT	CASQGNTEAFF
TRBV11-2	NA	TRBD1	TRBJ1-2	TGTGCCAGCAGCTTAGAGCGGGGGCTTGGGACAGCCTTTAACTATGGCTACACCTTC	CASSLERGLGTAFNYGYTF
TRBV14	NA	NA	TRBJ2-5	TGTGCCAGCAGCCAAACCCGGACCCAAGAGACCCAGTACTTC	CASSQTRTQETQYF
TRBV18	NA	TRBD1	TRBJ1-1	TGTGCCAGCTCTCCTCGCGCGGGGACAGATCATAACACTGAAGCTTTCTTT	CASSPRAGTDHNTEAFF
TRBV6-5	NA	NA	TRBJ2-5	TGTGCCAGCAGTTACTCCCGGGGCATGTCCGGGACCCAGTACTTC	CASSYSRGMSGTQYF
TRBV7-2	many	NA	TRBJ2-1	TGTGCCAGCAGTTTCTCCTACAATGAGCAGTTCTTC	CASSFSYNEQFF
TRBV7-2	NA	TRBD1	TRBJ1-2	TGTGCCAGCAGCTCTGGACAGGCTCTTCGGAGTGGCTACACCTTC	CASSSGQALRSGYTF
TRBV12-3/TRBV12-4	NA	NA	TRBJ1-6	TGTGCCAGCAGTCCTAGACAGAATAATTCACCCCTCCACTTT	CASSPRQNNSPLHF
TRBV20-1	many	NA	TRBJ1-5	TGCAGTGCTAGTTTACAGGGAAATCAGCCCCAGCATTTT	CSASLQGNQPQHF
TRBV6-5	NA	TRBD1	TRBJ2-1	TGTGCCAGCAGTTACGACAGGGATGTCCACAATGAGCAGTTCTTC	CASSYDRDVHNEQFF
TRBV6-1	NA	TRBD1	TRBJ2-7	TGTGCCATACTGACAGGGGCGGCGTACGAGCAGTACTTC	CAILTGAAYEQYF
TRBV28	few	NA	TRBJ2-5	TGTGCCAGCAGTTTCATCGAAATGCAGACCCAGTACTTC	CASSFIEMQTQYF
TRBV6-2/TRBV6-3	few	NA	TRBJ2-1	TGTGCCAGCAGTTACCGTGGATCGGGGTACAATGAGCAGTTCTTC	CASSYRGSGYNEQFF
TRBV7-2	few	TRBD2	TRBJ2-7	TGTGCCAGCAGCTTAGCAAAGCGGGGGTCCTACGAGCAGTACTTC	CASSLAKRGSYEQYF
TRBV28	NA	TRBD1	TRBJ1-2	TGTGCCAGCAGTATAACCGGGACAGGGATCCGTCTTGGTAATGGCTACACCTTC	CASSITGTGIRLGNGYTF
TRBV7-8	NA	NA	TRBJ1-6	TGTGCCAGCAGCTCCGACAGCCGTGGTTCACCCCTCCACTTT	CASSSDSRGSPLHF
TRBV24-1	NA	TRBD1	TRBJ1-2	TGTGCCACCAGTGATCCGGACAGGGAACCGTACTACACCTTC	CATSDPDREPYYTF
TRBV20-1	NA	NA	TRBJ2-1	TGCAGTGCTAGACCTACACCGGGTGGTTACAATGAGCAGTTCTTC	CSARPTPGGYNEQFF
TRBV20-1	few	NA	TRBJ1-2	TGCAGTGATTCGGGCAGCTTTGGCTACACCTTC	CSDSGSFGYTF
TRBV12-3/TRBV12-4	NA	NA	TRBJ2-2	TGTGCCAGCAGATTTGGGCGGGGTACGAACACCGGGGAGCTGTTTTTT	CASRFGRGTNTGELFF
TRBV9	NA	TRBD2	TRBJ2-1	TGTGCCAGCAGCGTAGCTTCTAGCGGGGGGGGTAATGAGCAGTTCTTC	CASSVASSGGGNEQFF
TRBV20-1	NA	TRBD1	TRBJ2-5	TGCAGTGCTGGCAGAAGGGGGCCCGGGGAAGAGACCCAGTACTTC	CSAGRRGPGEETQYF
TRBV7-9	NA	NA	TRBJ1-2	TGTGTCAGCGCTAGAGGTGGGGGTGTCTATGGCTACACCTTC	CVSARGGGVYGYTF
TRBV4-3	once	TRBD2	TRBJ2-1	TGCGCCAGCAGCCAACGACTAGCGGATCCCTACAATGAGCAGTTCTTC	CASSQRLADPYNEQFF
TRBV12-3/TRBV12-4	few	NA	TRBJ2-7	TGTGCCAGCAGCCGCGGACAGAGTAACTCCTACGAGCAGTACTTC	CASSRGQSNSYEQYF
TRBV13	NA	NA	TRBJ1-2	TGTGCCAGCAGGAGACAGGTCGTCGGGGGCTACACCTTC	CASRRQVVGGYTF
TRBV12-3/TRBV12-4	NA	NA	TRBJ2-3	TGTGCCAGCAGTTTAACCCCCCCGTTGGGGGCCCCCCAAAGGGATACGCAGTATTTT	CASSLTPPLGAPQRDTQYF
TRBV7-6	NA	NA	TRBJ2-7	TGTGCCAGCAGCTTAGCGGAGATGTACGAGCAGTACTTC	CASSLAEMYEQYF
TRBV6-1	few	NA	TRBJ2-5	TGTGCCAGCAATCACCTAAGGGGGTCGCAAGAGACCCAGTACTTC	CASNHLRGSQETQYF
TRBV7-2	NA	NA	TRBJ1-2	TGTGCCAGCAGCTTAGGAACCGGGACCCAATATGGCTACACCTTC	CASSLGTGTQYGYTF
TRBV5-1	NA	NA	TRBJ1-6	TGCGCCAGCAGCCCGCTGGTCAGGGAGGCGTTGAATTCACCCCTCCACTTT	CASSPLVREALNSPLHF